What follows are 6 T cell receptor beta chains derived from one specimen sequenced in a study of cytomegalovirus exposure and HLA in healthy donors. Primers: 60 Vbeta forward and 13 Jbeta reverse. Sequenced by immunoSEQ multiplex PCR; TCRdb stores in-frame clones only, minus some. The sample lists more than 140,000 clones, 70% to 85% occurring once. The specimen was PBMCs. The receptors here all came from a woman in her thirties or forties in good health and CMV-seronegative.

The chain's CDR3 is CASSLSPLRGYEQYF. The DNA of the CDR3 is TGTGCCAGCAGCTTGAGTCCACTCAGAGGGTACGAGCAGTACTTC. This chain joins TRBV7-2 and TRBJ2-7; D is perhaps TRBD2 (5 bases). The CDR3 totals 15 residues. CDR1 and CDR2 from the germline V gene are SGHTA and FQGNSA. With 3 bases removed from V and 4 bases from J, the gap between germline ends came to 16 bases.

This sequence joins TRBV27 and TRBJ2-5, with D perhaps matching TRBD1 (6 bases). CDR3 length equals 13 residues. V lost 0 bases to trimming and J lost 5 bases, with 7 bases between them. Looked up from germline, CDR1 is MNHEY and CDR2 is SMNVEV (reference sequence). CDR3 residues: CASSLSGGETQYF. DNA for the CDR3: TGTGCCAGCAGTTTATCAGGGGGTGAGACCCAGTACTTC.

The chain links TRBV7-3 to TRBJ2-3; perhaps TRBD2 as D (6 bases). This CDR3 contains 14 residues. The ends were cut back, 1 base at V and 6 bases at J, with 11 bases in the middle. Per germline, CDR1 SGHTA and CDR2 FQGTGA. In DNA form, the CDR3 reads TGTGCCAGCAGCTTAAAGGGTCTAGCGGATACGCAGTATTTT. Protein product: CASSLKGLADTQYF.

The chain links TRBV9 to TRBJ1-1; 10 nucleotides match TRBD1. With V trimmed by 3 bases and J by 9 bases, 8 bases remained unmatched. Germline V gene data show CDR1 as SGDLS and CDR2 as YYNGEE. This CDR3 contains 14 residues. The DNA of the CDR3 is TGTGCCAGCAGCGCCAGACAGGGGGCTAGGAAAGCTTTCTTT. Its protein product is CASSARQGARKAFF.

This clone was found a few times. The V and J genes are TRBV5-1 and TRBJ1-6, with D tentatively TRBD1 (5 bases). Germline V lookup: CDR1 SGHRS, CDR2 YFSETQ. The CDR3 loop spans 13 amino acids. V lost 4 bases and J 8 bases, leaving 10 bases between the germline ends. CDR3 DNA: TGCGCCAGCAGCCAGGGAAGCGATTCACCCCTCCACTTT. Its protein is CASSQGSDSPLHF.

The V call is TRBV7-3, the J call TRBJ2-3; D not resolved. The V end was cut by 2 bases, the J end by 2 bases, with 5 bases between. The CDR3 runs to 13 residues. Germline lookup yields CDR1 SGHTA and CDR2 FQGTGA. The DNA for the CDR3 is TGTGCCAGCAGCTTAGACATCACAGATACGCAGTATTTT. Residues: CASSLDITDTQYF.